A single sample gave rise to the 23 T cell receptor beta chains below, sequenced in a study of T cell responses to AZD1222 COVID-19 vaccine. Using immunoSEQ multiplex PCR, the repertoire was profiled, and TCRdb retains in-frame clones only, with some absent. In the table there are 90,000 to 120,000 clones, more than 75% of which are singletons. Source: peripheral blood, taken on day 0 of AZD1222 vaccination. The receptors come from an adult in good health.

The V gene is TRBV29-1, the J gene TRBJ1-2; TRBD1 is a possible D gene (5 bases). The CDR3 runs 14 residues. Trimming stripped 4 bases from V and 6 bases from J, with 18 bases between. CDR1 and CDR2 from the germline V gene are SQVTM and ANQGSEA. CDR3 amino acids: CSVVGNRPHNGYTF. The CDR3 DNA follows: TGCAGCGTTGTTGGTAACAGGCCCCACAATGGCTACACCTTC.

The CDR3, as DNA: TGTGCCAGCAGCCCCCAAACAGACAGGGGCAATGGCTACACCTTC. Translation: CASSPQTDRGNGYTF. The chain is built from TRBV7-9 and TRBJ1-2; 8 bases align to TRBD1. Trimming cost V 5 bases and J 6 bases; bases outside gene matches: 11. The CDR3 totals 15 residues. Germline V gene sequence: CDR1 SEHNR, CDR2 FQNEAQ (reference sequence).

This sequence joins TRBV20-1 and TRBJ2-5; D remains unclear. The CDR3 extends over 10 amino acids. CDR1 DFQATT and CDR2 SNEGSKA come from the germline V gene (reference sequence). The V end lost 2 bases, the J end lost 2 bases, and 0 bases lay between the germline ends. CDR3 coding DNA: TGCAGTGCTAGACAAGAGACCCAGTACTTC. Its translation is CSARQETQYF.

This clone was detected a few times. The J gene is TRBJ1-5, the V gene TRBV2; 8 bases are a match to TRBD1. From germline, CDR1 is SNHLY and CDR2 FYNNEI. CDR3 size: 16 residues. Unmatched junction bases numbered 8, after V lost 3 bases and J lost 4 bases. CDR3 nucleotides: TGTGCCAGCAGTGAGGCAGGGGGCAAGGTTAATCAGCCCCAGCATTTT. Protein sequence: CASSEAGGKVNQPQHF.

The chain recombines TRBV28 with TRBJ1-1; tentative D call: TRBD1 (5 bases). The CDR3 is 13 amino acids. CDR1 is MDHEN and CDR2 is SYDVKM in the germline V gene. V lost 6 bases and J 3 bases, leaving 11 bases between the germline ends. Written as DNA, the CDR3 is TGTGCCAGCAGGGCTGGGGGGGACACTGAAGCTTTCTTT. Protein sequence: CASRAGGDTEAFF.

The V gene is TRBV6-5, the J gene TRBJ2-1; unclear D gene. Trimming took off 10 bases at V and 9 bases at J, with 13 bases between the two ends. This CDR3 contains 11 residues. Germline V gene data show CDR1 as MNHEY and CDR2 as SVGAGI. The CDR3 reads CATRRFSEQFF. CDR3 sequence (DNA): TGTGCCACCCGAAGGTTTAGTGAGCAGTTCTTC.

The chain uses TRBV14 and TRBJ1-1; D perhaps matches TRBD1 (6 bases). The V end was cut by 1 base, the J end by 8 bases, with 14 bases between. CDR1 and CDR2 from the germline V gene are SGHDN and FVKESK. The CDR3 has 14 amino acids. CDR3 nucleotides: TGTGCCAGCAGCCAAGTCGGGGGGGCGCGGGAAGCTTTCTTT. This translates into CASSQVGGAREAFF. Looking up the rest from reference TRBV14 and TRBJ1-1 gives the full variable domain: EAGVTQFPSHSVIEKGQTVTLRCDPISGHDNLYWYRRVMGKEIKFLLHFVKESKQDESGMPNNRFLAERTGGTYSTLKVQPAELEDSGVYFCASSQVGGAREAFFGQGTRLTVV.

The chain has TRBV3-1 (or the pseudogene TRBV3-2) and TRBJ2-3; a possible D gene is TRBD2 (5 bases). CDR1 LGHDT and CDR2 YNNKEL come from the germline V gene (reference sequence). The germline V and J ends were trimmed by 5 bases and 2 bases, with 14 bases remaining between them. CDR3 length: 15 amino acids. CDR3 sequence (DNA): TGTGCCAGCAGCGACCGAGGACTTGCCACAGATACGCAGTATTTT. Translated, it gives CASSDRGLATDTQYF.

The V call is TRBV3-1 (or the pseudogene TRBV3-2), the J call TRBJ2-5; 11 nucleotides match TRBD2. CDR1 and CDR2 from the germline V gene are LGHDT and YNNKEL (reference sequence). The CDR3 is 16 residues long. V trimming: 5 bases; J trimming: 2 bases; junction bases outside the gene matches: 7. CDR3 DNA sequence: TGTGCCAGCAGCAAAAGACTAGCGGGGTTACAAGAGACCCAGTACTTC. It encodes CASSKRLAGLQETQYF.

For the CDR3, the DNA is TGTGCCAGCCGGGGGACAGGGGTCGTCGAGCAGTACTTC. Amino acids: CASRGTGVVEQYF. The J gene is TRBJ2-7, the V gene TRBV11-2, with 10 positions matching TRBD1. The trim removed 8 bases at V and 6 bases at J, leaving 7 bases unmatched. Germline V gene data show CDR1 as SGHAT and CDR2 as FQNNGV. The CDR3 totals 13 residues.

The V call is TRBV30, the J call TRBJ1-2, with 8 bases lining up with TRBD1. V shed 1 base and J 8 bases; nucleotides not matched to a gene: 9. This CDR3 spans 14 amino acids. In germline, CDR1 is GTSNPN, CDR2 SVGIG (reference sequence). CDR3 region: CAWSGPGQGRGYTF. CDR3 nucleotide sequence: TGTGCCTGGAGTGGCCCCGGACAGGGACGGGGCTACACCTTC.

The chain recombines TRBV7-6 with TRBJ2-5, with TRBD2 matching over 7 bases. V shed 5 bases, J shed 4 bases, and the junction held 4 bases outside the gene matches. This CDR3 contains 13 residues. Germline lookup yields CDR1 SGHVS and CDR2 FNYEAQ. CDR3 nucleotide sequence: TGTGCCAGCAGCCTAACGGGGGGAGAGACCCAGTACTTC. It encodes CASSLTGGETQYF.

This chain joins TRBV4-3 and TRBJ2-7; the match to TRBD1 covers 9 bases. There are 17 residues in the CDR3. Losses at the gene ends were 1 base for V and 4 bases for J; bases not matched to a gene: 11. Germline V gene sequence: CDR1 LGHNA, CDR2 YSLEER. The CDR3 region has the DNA TGCGCCAGCAGCCAAGGAACATGGGGACAGGGCGGTTACGAGCAGTACTTC. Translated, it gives CASSQGTWGQGGYEQYF.

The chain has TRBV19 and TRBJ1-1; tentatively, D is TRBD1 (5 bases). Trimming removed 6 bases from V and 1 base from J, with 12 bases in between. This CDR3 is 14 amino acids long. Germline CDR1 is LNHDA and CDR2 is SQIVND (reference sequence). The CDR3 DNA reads TGTGCCAGTAGGGGACTCCCCGAGAACACTGAAGCTTTCTTT. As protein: CASRGLPENTEAFF.

CDR3: CASSLGGTTNEKLFF. As DNA, the CDR3 is TGTGCCAGCAGCTTAGGGGGGACAACTAATGAAAAACTGTTTTTT. The J gene is TRBJ1-4, the V gene TRBV7-2; maybe TRBD1 (5 bases). This CDR3 region has 15 residues. The ends were cut back, 1 base at V and 0 bases at J, with 6 bases in the middle. The germline CDR1 and CDR2 sequences are SGHTA and FQGNSA.

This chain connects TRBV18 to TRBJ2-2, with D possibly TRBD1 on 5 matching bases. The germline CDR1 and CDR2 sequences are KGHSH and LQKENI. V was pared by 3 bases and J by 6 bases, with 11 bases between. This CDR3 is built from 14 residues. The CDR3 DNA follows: TGTGCCAGCTCACCGCAGGGTGATCCCGGGGAGCTGTTTTTT. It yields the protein CASSPQGDPGELFF.

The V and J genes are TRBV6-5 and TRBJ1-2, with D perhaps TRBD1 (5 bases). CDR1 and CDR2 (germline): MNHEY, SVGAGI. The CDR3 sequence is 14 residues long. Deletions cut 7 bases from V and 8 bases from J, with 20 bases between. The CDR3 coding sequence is TGTGCCAGCACCCCGTTGGAGGGGCGTGGGGGCTACACCTTC. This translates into CASTPLEGRGGYTF.

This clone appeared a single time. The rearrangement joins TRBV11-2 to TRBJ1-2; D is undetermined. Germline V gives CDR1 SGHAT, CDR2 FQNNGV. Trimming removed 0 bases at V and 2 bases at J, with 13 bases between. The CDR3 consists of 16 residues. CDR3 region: CASSLDLGSNNYGYTF. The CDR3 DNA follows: TGTGCCAGCAGCTTAGATCTGGGCAGCAACAACTATGGCTACACCTTC.

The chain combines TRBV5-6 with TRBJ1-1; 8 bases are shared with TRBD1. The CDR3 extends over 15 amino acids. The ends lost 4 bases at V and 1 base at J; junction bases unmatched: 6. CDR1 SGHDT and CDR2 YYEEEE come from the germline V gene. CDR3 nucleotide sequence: TGTGCCAGCAGCCGTTGGGACAGGCCGAACACTGAAGCTTTCTTT. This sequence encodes CASSRWDRPNTEAFF.

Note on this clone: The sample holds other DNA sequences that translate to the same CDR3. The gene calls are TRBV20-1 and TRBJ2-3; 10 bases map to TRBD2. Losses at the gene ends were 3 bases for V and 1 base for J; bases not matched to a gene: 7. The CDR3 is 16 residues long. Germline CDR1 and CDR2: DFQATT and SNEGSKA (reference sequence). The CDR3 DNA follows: TGCAGTGCTAGTTCCCCGGGGACTAGCGGCACAGATACGCAGTATTTT. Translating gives CSASSPGTSGTDTQYF.

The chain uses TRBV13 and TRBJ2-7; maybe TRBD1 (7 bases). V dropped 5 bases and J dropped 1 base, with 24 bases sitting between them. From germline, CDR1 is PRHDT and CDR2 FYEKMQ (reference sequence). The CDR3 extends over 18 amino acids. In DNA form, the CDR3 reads TGTGCCAGCAGCCCCCTCGGGGCAGGGGGGATTGGGTCCTACGAGCAGTACTTC. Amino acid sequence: CASSPLGAGGIGSYEQYF.

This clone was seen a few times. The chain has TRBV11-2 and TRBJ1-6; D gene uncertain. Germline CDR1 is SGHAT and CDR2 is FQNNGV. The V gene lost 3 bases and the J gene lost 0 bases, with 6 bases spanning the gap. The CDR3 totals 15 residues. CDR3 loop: CASSFIDSYNSPLHF. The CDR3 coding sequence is TGTGCCAGCAGCTTTATAGACTCCTATAATTCACCCCTCCACTTT.

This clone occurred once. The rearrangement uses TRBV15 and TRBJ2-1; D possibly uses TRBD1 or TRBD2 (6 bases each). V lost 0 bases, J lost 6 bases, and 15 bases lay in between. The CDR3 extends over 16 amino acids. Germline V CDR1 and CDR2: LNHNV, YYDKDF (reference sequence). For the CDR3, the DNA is TGTGCCACCAGCAGAGAACTGAGGGGGGTCTCCAATGAGCAGTTCTTC. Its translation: CATSRELRGVSNEQFF.